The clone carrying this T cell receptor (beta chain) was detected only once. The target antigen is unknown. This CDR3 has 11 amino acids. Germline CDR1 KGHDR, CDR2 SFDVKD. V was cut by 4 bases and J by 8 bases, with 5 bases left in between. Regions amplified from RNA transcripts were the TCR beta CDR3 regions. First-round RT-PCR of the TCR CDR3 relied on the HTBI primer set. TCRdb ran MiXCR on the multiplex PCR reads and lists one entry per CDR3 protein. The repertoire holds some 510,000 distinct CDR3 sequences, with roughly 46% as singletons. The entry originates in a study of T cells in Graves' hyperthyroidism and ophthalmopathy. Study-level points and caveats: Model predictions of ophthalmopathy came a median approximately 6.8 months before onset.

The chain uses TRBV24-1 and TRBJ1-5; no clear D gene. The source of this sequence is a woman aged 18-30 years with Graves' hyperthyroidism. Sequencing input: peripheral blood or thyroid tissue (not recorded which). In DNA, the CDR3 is TGTGCCACCAGTGACGGGGAGCCCCAGCATTTT. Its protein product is CATSDGEPQHF.